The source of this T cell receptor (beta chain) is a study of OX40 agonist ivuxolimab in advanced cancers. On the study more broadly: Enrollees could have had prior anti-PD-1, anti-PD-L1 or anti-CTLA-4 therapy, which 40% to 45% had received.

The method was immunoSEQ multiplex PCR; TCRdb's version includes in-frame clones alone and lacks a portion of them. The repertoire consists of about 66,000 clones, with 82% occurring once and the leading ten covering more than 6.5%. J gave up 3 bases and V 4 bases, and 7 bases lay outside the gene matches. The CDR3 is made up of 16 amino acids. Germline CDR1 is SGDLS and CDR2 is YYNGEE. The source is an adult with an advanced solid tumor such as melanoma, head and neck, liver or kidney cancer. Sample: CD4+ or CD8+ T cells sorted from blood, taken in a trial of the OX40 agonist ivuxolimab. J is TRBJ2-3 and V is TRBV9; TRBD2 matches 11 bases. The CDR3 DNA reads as TGTGCCAGCAGCCCGGTAGCGGGAGGGCCGACAGATACGCAGTATTTT. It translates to CASSPVAGGPTDTQYF.